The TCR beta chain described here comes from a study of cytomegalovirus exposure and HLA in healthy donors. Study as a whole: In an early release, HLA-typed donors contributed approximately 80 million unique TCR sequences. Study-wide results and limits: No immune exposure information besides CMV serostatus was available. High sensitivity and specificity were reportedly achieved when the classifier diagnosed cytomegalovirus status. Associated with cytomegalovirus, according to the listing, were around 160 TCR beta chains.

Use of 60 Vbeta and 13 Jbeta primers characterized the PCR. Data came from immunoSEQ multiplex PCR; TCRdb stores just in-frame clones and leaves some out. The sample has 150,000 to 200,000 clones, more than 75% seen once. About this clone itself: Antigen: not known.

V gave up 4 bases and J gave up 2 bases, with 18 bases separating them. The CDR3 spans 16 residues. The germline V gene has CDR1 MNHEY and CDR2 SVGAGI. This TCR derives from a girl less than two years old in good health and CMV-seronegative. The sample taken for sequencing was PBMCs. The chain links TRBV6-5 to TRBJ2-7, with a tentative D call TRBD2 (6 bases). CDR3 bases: TGTGCCAGCAGTTCCGTGATTCGCGGGGATCCCTACGAGCAGTACTTC. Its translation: CASSSVIRGDPYEQYF.